The rows below give T cell receptor beta chains drawn from one sample of a study of early T cells in non-severe SARS-CoV-2 infection. TCRdb ran MiXCR on the 5' RACE reads and lists one entry per CDR3 protein. There are more than 85,000 distinct CDR3 sequences in the sample; approximately 15% occur only once, and around 4.9% lies in the top ten. This specimen consisted of whole blood, obtained at baseline. Receptors were obtained from an adult who was a healthcare worker with PCR-confirmed SARS-CoV-2 infection or an uninfected control (not recorded which). Each CDR3 is given with its conserved first and last residue. The D gene is left open where the match is weak. Size tells how often a clone was seen (once, few, many) or the class of an expanded clone, and some rows leave it out.

J,size,D,V,DNA,CDR3
TRBJ2-3,.,.,TRBV7-3,TGTGCCAGCAGCTTAATTGGGACCCCGGAGCGAGATACGCAGTATTTT,CASSLIGTPERDTQYF
TRBJ1-5,few,.,TRBV28,TGTGCCAGCAGCCACAAGCAGCCCCAGCATTTT,CASSHKQPQHF
TRBJ2-1,.,.,TRBV6-2/TRBV6-3,TGTGCCAGCAGTTACTCTGAGCACTTGGGGCAGTTCTTC,CASSYSEHLGQFF
TRBJ2-2,.,.,TRBV30,TGTGCCTGGAGTGTACCGTGGAGGCGAGGAGGGGAGCTGTTTTTT,CAWSVPWRRGGELFF
TRBJ2-2,.,TRBD2,TRBV15,TGTGCCACCAGCAGAGATTGGAGCGGGAGAAGGACCGGGGAGCTGTTTTTT,CATSRDWSGRRTGELFF
TRBJ2-1,.,.,TRBV5-6,TGTGCCAGCAGCAGCCCTTGGTCCTATGAGCAGTTCTTC,CASSSPWSYEQFF
TRBJ1-6,.,TRBD1,TRBV10-1,TGCGCCAGCAGTGAGGCTGGGACAGGCTCACCCCTCCACTTT,CASSEAGTGSPLHF
TRBJ2-7,.,.,TRBV28,TGTGCCAGCAGTCCTCTTGCCCCCTACGAGCAGTACTTC,CASSPLAPYEQYF
TRBJ2-1,few,.,TRBV28,TGTGCCAGCAGTTTACCGACAGGTCCCGAGCAGTTCTTC,CASSLPTGPEQFF
TRBJ1-1,many,.,TRBV12-3/TRBV12-4,TGTGCCAGCAGGGCAGGTGTGGCTGAAGCTTTCTTT,CASRAGVAEAFF
TRBJ2-7,.,TRBD1,TRBV10-3,TGTGCCATCAGGGTGACAGGGGAGGACGAGCAGTACTTC,CAIRVTGEDEQYF
TRBJ2-2,many,.,TRBV10-3,TGTGCCATCAGCCAGGGACTTGCCACCGGGGAGCTGTTTTTT,CAISQGLATGELFF
TRBJ1-3,few,TRBD1,TRBV4-1,TGCGCCAGCAGCCAAAGAGAGGGGGCCCGCTCTGGAAACACCATATATTTT,CASSQREGARSGNTIYF
TRBJ1-1,.,.,TRBV14,TGTGCCAGCAGCCAAGGGTCAGGGAGTGAAGCTTTCTTT,CASSQGSGSEAFF
TRBJ2-6,.,.,TRBV3-1,TGTGCCAGCAGCCAATGGGGCCTACAAAGGGGGGCCAACGTCCTGACTTTC,CASSQWGLQRGANVLTF
TRBJ1-1,many,.,TRBV20-1,TGCAGTGCTAAAGTACAGGCCGCTGAAGCTTTCTTT,CSAKVQAAEAFF
TRBJ2-7,few,.,TRBV3-1,TGTGCCAGCAGCCAAGCTTCGCCCCACCGGACCTACGAGCAGTACTTC,CASSQASPHRTYEQYF
TRBJ2-5,.,.,TRBV4-2,TGTGCCAGCAGCCAAGAAGGGTCTGATGAGACCCAGTACTTC,CASSQEGSDETQYF
TRBJ1-4,once,.,TRBV28,TGTGCCAGTCTAGAAGGGTCTAATGAAAAACTGTTTTTT,CASLEGSNEKLFF
TRBJ2-1,many,TRBD2,TRBV12-3/TRBV12-4,TGTGCCAGCAGTCCCGCGAGAGGACTAGCGGGAGGGCCCGCCTACAATGAGCAGTTCTTC,CASSPARGLAGGPAYNEQFF
TRBJ2-7,few,TRBD1,TRBV12-3/TRBV12-4,TGTGCCAGCAGTTACCGGGACAGTGCCTACGAGCAGTACTTC,CASSYRDSAYEQYF
TRBJ2-1,.,.,TRBV25-1,TGTGCCAGCAGTGAAACCATTAATGAGCAGTTCTTC,CASSETINEQFF
TRBJ1-1,.,.,TRBV6-6,TGTGCCAGCATTCCGGGGGGGGGAGAACAGGCTTTCTTT,CASIPGGGEQAFF
TRBJ2-6,few,TRBD1,TRBV27,TGTGCCAGCAGCAGTCCGGGACAGGCTTCCTCTGGGGCCAACGTCCTGACTTTC,CASSSPGQASSGANVLTF
TRBJ1-2,few,.,TRBV7-9,TGTGCCAGCAGCGCCAGTTTTATATTGAGCTATGGCTACACCTTC,CASSASFILSYGYTF
TRBJ1-3,.,TRBD1,TRBV10-3,TGTGCCACCACAGGGGCCCGAGGAAACACCATATATTTT,CATTGARGNTIYF
TRBJ2-3,.,.,TRBV12-3/TRBV12-4,TGTGCCAGCAGGGATGGGCAAGATACGCAGTATTTT,CASRDGQDTQYF
TRBJ2-7,few,TRBD1,TRBV12-3/TRBV12-4,TGTGCCAGCAGTTTAATGGCCAGGGGGACGCGCGAGCAGTACTTC,CASSLMARGTREQYF
TRBJ2-7,.,TRBD1,TRBV2,TGTGCCACCGGGACAGGGGTCCACGAGCAGTACTTC,CATGTGVHEQYF
TRBJ2-7,.,.,TRBV28,TGTGCCAGCAGTCCCCCGCAGGGGTCCTACAACGAGCAGTACTTC,CASSPPQGSYNEQYF
TRBJ2-1,.,TRBD2,TRBV6-5,TGTGCCAGCACGGCGGGGGATGAGCAGTTCTTC,CASTAGDEQFF
TRBJ2-7,many,.,TRBV4-3,TGCGCCAGCAGCCAAGATTTCGACAGCTCGTACGAGCAGTACTTC,CASSQDFDSSYEQYF
TRBJ2-5,few,.,TRBV20-1,TGCAGTGCTCCCACGGGGAAAGAGACCCAGTACTTC,CSAPTGKETQYF
TRBJ1-1,few,TRBD1,TRBV10-3,TGTGCCACCTCCCTCCACGCAGGGGGCGCGCGCACTGAAGCTTTCTTT,CATSLHAGGARTEAFF
TRBJ2-3,few,.,TRBV2,TGTGCCAGCAAGGCCACCCCGGACGGTACGCAGTATTTT,CASKATPDGTQYF
TRBJ2-2,many,.,TRBV7-9,TGTGCCAGCAGCTTAGCGGTGCTGGGGGCTGCCGGGGAGCTGTTTTTT,CASSLAVLGAAGELFF
TRBJ2-7,many,TRBD1,TRBV15,TGTGCCACCAGCAGAGATACTAAGGGGGCCAGGTCGGACGAGCAGTACTTC,CATSRDTKGARSDEQYF
TRBJ2-7,.,.,TRBV4-3,TGCGCCAGCAGCCAAGATCGGACGGGGCCCTACGAGCAGTACTTC,CASSQDRTGPYEQYF
TRBJ1-6,.,.,TRBV2,TGTGCCAGCAGCAGGACAGATTCACCCCTCCACTTT,CASSRTDSPLHF
TRBJ2-7,few,.,TRBV5-1,TGCGCCAGCAGCCCACGGACAGACTCCTACGAGCAGTACTTC,CASSPRTDSYEQYF
TRBJ2-7,.,.,TRBV27,TGTGCCAGCAGTTTAGATAAGGGGACCTACGAGCAGTACTTC,CASSLDKGTYEQYF
TRBJ2-3,.,.,TRBV28,TGTGCCAGCAGTTTTTTAGCTGGCGGATCGAGTACGCAGTATTTT,CASSFLAGGSSTQYF
TRBJ2-4,.,TRBD2,TRBV12-3/TRBV12-4,TGTGCCAGCAGCTCGACATGGGGAGGGGAAAACATTCAGTACTTC,CASSSTWGGENIQYF
TRBJ1-5,.,TRBD1,TRBV20-1,TGCAGTGCTTTAGTGGGACAGGGTTATCAGCCCCAGCATTTT,CSALVGQGYQPQHF
TRBJ1-4,few,.,TRBV5-1,TGCGCCAGCAGCTTGGTAGCGGATTTGAATGAAAAACTGTTTTTT,CASSLVADLNEKLFF